This record covers a single TCR beta chain. Cohorts were assigned according to the clinical history that participants reported. Generated by immunoSEQ multiplex PCR, the TCRdb table keeps only in-frame clones and is missing some. The sample gives 150,000 to 200,000 clones, 65% to 90% of which show up once; more than 4% is in the top ten. The junction had 10 bases not matched to a gene; V was cut back by 5 bases and J by 7 bases. The CDR3 sequence is 16 residues long. Germline lookup yields CDR1 LNHDA and CDR2 SQIVND (reference sequence). The data were obtained in a study of blood T cell repertoires in COVID-19.

The material sequenced was PBMCs or T cells enriched from blood (not recorded which). The clonotype comes from a woman in her sixties with acute COVID-19. V is TRBV19 and J is TRBJ2-5; 13 nucleotides align to TRBD2. The CDR3 is CASSAQLAGGFRTQYF. CDR3 sequence (DNA): TGTGCCAGTAGTGCACAACTAGCGGGGGGGTTTCGGACCCAGTACTTC.